Only one count was recorded for the clone carrying this TCR beta chain. Antigen unknown. These data belong to a study of somatic mutations in cytotoxic T cells in rheumatoid arthritis. At the level of the study: Patient blood was drawn as 30 ml EDTA; the draw came right after diagnosis and before any treatment.

Once isolated by positive magnetic bead selection, the CD4+ and CD8+ cells had their purity checked by flow cytometry. Study observations and caveats: Compared with age-matched healthy controls, rheumatoid arthritis patients did not differ significantly in CD8+ T-cell clonality. Rheumatoid arthritis patients, but not healthy controls, exhibited increasing CD8+ clonality with age.

The J segment lost 4 bases and the V segment lost 1 base, leaving 8 bases of the junction unmatched. The CDR3 loop spans 16 amino acids. CDR1 and CDR2 (germline): SGHAT, FQNNGV. This table comes from immunoSEQ multiplex PCR, and its TCRdb copy is limited to in-frame clones, with some not included. The table shows roughly 30,000 clones, with about 88% occurring only once. The TCR was taken from an adult with rheumatoid arthritis. The sample consisted of CD8+ T cells sorted from blood. The chain uses TRBV11-2 and TRBJ2-3, with 7 bases that match TRBD2. The CDR3 here is CASSLGWDYLPDTQYF. The CDR3 region has the DNA TGTGCCAGCAGCTTAGGATGGGACTACCTGCCAGATACGCAGTATTTT. Together with reference TRBV11-2 and TRBJ2-3, the CDR3 gives the full variable domain: EAGVAQSPRYKIIEKRQSVAFWCNPISGHATLYWYQQILGQGPKLLIQFQNNGVVDDSQLPKDRFSAERLKGVDSTLKIQPAKLEDSAVYLCASSLGWDYLPDTQYFGPGTRLTVL.